The T cell receptor beta chain under discussion was sequenced for a study of shared clonotypes between healthy human individuals (dated by TCRdb to the early 2020s). Context from the whole study: The cohort included three men and two women between 18 and 49 years of age. Blood TCR repertoires of about five healthy adults were deeply sequenced to estimate repertoire size and the extent of clonotype sharing between individuals. Different laboratories and diverse techniques were used to prepare libraries and sequence TCR repertoires, to increase sequencing depth and limit assay-specific biases. Leukapheresis yielded between about 0.9 and 8.9 billion PBMCs per donor. Paper-wide results and their limitations: Pairwise subsampling led to the expectation that sequencing depth would affect the degree of clonotype sharing among donors. Sampling was limited to blood, and TCR repertoires in tissue likely differ from TCR repertoires in blood. Because the study included a small number of donors, the genetic and exposure-history diversity represented was limited.

Donors were healthy HIV-negative adults with no recently reported acute infections or vaccinations. All donors were Caucasian adults living in Nashville, Tennessee, USA. In the unsorted samples, 90 million to 100 million PBMCs were counted, and genomic DNA was extracted using the QIAamp DNA Blood Mini kit. Blood was collected by leukapheresis, and PBMCs were isolated by Ficoll-Histopaque density gradient centrifugation and then cryopreserved in liquid nitrogen vapor phase. Using the deep immunoSEQ assay, multiplex PCR amplified TCR CDR3 regions from genomic DNA. Genomic DNA extracted from each cell subset was distributed evenly over all wells of several immunoSEQ 96-well plates, and each plate served as one replicate. For unsorted PBMC, each replicate PCR was loaded with approximately 300 ng genomic DNA, equivalent to roughly 33,000 T cell genomes. Unsorted PBMC genomic DNA was sequenced across ten immunoSEQ deep assay plates. The purified libraries were quantified using a Qubit 3.0 fluorometer, sized with a Bioanalyzer 2100, and then quantified again using the KAPA Library Quantification kit. A separate single-read 150-cycle Illumina NextSeq 550 flow cell was used to sequence each immunoSEQ 96-well plate. Processing in the source paper ran as follows. The immunoSEQ output contained only junctional sequences without quality scores, so filtering could not match that applied to full-length reads. Sequences were annotated with PyIR, a Python wrapper for IgBLAST v1.9, using IMGT germline references to assign V/J genes and CDR3. Any read was removed if the V/J assignment was weak (E-value above 1e-6), the CDR3 was missing, or the read contained stop codons, out-of-frame junctions, or ambiguous translated residues. V3J clonotypes were defined as sequences sharing the same inferred V gene, J gene, and CDR3 amino acid sequence. To compute the percentage overlap between repertoires, the number of shared unique clonotypes was divided by the size of the smaller repertoire. RTK rarefaction, the Chao1 estimator, and Recon v2.1 estimates of unobserved clonotypes were used to assess repertoire richness. Held by TCRdb, this immuneACCESS table contains in-frame sequences only and omits some clones. Under half of the omission traces to an unresolved V gene where checked; the cause of the rest is unknown. V and J calls plus clone size are reproduced from that table; the DNA served to infer D and trimming. The sample table shows some 480,000 clones, and around 80% are seen once. In total, the top ten clones hold about 12% of the sample.

Comments on this clone: Its cognate antigen has yet to be identified. There are no base qualities to consult, and no much larger clone falls within one base.

Sequences LNHDA (CDR1) and SQIVND (CDR2) are obtained from the germline V gene (reference sequence). The cysteine opens and the phenylalanine closes a CDR3 of 16 amino acids. The DNA shown is the 48-base CDR3, in frame from base 1. V and J lose 7 bases and 1 base, and a span of 19 bases separates them. The chain uses TRBV19 and TRBJ1-1; the D gene is possibly TRBD1, with 6 bases matching. What was sequenced was PBMCs. This clonotype was obtained from a woman in her 40s in good health. Some clones in this sample may be carry-over from other donors' samples. The nucleotides are TGTGCCAGTATTGGGCGGCGGAACAGGGAGAACACTGAAGCTTTCTTT. It is translated as CASIGRRNRENTEAFF.